This T cell receptor beta chain was obtained from a study of cytotoxic CD8 clonotypes in ibrutinib-treated CLL. At the level of the study: The patients, under 13 relapsed/refractory and 15 treatment-naive, included 17 who were IGHV unmutated. General study findings and limits: Public clonotypes were rare and shrank or held steady on treatment. Timing of sampling differed between sustained-remission and progressing patients. In comparison with age-matched healthy donors, baseline clonality was higher and tracked circulating CD8+ T-cell counts.

Sequencing was performed with immunoSEQ multiplex PCR; in TCRdb, only in-frame clones are kept and a portion is missing. The sample gives roughly 250,000 clones, roughly 70% of which show up once; 15% to 19% is in the top ten. Note on this clone: Its antigen remains unidentified.

Germline V gene data show CDR1 as MDHEN and CDR2 as SYDVKM. The CDR3 consists of 14 residues. V lost 5 bases and J lost 5, with 13 bases in between. This sequence was found in a human donor with chronic lymphocytic leukemia. The sequencing here drew on PBMCs, taken after 24 months of ibrutinib treatment. The chain recombines TRBV28 with TRBJ1-5; tentatively, D is TRBD1 (6 bases). In nucleotides, the CDR3 is TGTGCCAGCAGTCAACAGGGCACTTATCAGCCCCAGCATTTT. It encodes CASSQQGTYQPQHF. Using reference TRBV28 and TRBJ1-5 for the parts outside the CDR3, the full variable domain is DVKVTQSSRYLVKRTGEKVFLECVQDMDHENMFWYRQDPGLGLRLIYFSYDVKMKEKGDIPEGYSVSREKKERFSLILESASTNQTSMYLCASSQQGTYQPQHFGDGTRLSIL.